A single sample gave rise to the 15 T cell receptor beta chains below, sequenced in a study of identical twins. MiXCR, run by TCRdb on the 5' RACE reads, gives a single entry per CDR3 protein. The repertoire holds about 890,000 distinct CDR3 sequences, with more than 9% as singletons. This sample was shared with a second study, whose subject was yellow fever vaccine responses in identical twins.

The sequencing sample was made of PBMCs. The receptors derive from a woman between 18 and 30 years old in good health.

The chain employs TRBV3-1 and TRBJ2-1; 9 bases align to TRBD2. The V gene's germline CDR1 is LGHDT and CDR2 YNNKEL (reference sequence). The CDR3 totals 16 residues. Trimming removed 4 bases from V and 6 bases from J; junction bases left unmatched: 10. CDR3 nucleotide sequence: TGTGCCAGCAGCCCCAGTTCGACTAGCGGAACCAATGAGCAGTTCTTC. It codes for CASSPSSTSGTNEQFF.

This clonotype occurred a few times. The CDR3 here is CSARDRRVPNYGYTF. The CDR3 region has the DNA TGCAGTGCTAGAGATAGGAGGGTTCCTAACTATGGCTACACCTTC. The V call is TRBV20-1, the J call TRBJ1-2; D is unresolved. This CDR3 contains 15 residues. Trimming removed 0 bases at V and 0 bases at J, with 11 bases between. Germline V CDR1 and CDR2: DFQATT, SNEGSKA (reference sequence).

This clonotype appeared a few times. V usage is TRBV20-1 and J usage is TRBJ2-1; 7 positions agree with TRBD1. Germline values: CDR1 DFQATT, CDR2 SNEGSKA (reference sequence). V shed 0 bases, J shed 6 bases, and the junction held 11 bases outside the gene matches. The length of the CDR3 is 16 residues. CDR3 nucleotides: TGCAGTGCTAGAGACCAAAGGGGGCTTACACTCAATGAGCAGTTCTTC. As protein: CSARDQRGLTLNEQFF.

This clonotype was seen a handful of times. The CDR3: CASSLALVRYEQYF. CDR3 DNA: TGCGCCAGCAGCTTAGCCCTAGTACGTTACGAGCAGTACTTC. The gene calls are TRBV5-1 and TRBJ2-7; D not certain. V was cut by 2 bases and J by 4 bases, with 13 bases left in between. The CDR3 is 14 residues long. From germline, CDR1 is SGHRS and CDR2 YFSETQ.

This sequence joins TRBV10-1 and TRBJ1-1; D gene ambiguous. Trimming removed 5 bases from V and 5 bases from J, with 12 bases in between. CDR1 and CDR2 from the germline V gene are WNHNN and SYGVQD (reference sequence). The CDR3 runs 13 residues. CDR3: CASSRGRRTEAFF. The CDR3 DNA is TGCGCCAGCAGTCGTGGGCGTAGGACTGAAGCTTTCTTT.

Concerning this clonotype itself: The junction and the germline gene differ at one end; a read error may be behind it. The chain's CDR3 is CCARDSGSGGRDTQYF. In nucleotides, the CDR3 is TGCTGTGCTAGAGATTCCGGCTCCGGGGGGCGGGATACGCAGTATTTT. The chain couples TRBV20-1 to TRBJ2-3; possibly TRBD2 for D (7 bases). Germline V gene lookup returns CDR1 DFQATT and CDR2 SNEGSKA (reference sequence). The CDR3 consists of 16 residues.

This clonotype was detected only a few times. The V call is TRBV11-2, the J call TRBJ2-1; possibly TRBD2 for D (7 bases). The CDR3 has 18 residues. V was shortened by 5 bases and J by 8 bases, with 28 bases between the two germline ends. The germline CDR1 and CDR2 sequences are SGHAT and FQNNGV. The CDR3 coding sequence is TGTGCCAGCAGCATCAAGGTCGGCGGGGCAGGGGAGGGCTATGAGCAGTTCTTC. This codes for CASSIKVGGAGEGYEQFF.

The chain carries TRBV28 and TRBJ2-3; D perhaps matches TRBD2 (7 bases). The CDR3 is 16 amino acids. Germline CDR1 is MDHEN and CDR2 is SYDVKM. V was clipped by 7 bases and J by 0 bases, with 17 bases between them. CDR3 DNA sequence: TGTGCCAGCAAGACCAGGGGACTAACCAGCACAGATACGCAGTATTTT. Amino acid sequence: CASKTRGLTSTDTQYF.

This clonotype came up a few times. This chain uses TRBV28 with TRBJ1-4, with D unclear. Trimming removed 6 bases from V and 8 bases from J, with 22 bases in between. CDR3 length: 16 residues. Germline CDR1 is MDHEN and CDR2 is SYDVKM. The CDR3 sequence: CASSPPFGQAYEKLFF. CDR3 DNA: TGTGCCAGCAGCCCCCCGTTTGGCCAGGCGTACGAAAAACTGTTTTTT.

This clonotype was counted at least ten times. The CDR3 DNA reads as TGTGCCAGCAGCCCCGGGACTAGCGGGAGCAGGGAGCTGTTTTTT. It yields the protein CASSPGTSGSRELFF. This chain uses TRBV28 with TRBJ2-2, with 14 positions matching TRBD2. Per germline, CDR1 MDHEN and CDR2 SYDVKM. The CDR3 consists of 15 residues. With V trimmed by 6 bases and J by 9 bases, 6 bases remained unmatched.

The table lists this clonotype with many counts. DNA for the CDR3: TGTGCCAGCAGCTTAGTGTTATCCGTGGCTGAAGCTTTCTTT. It translates to CASSLVLSVAEAFF. V is TRBV7-9 and J is TRBJ1-1, with D hard to call. The CDR3 consists of 14 residues. The V end lost 1 base, the J end lost 6 bases, and 12 bases lay between the germline ends. CDR1 SEHNR and CDR2 FQNEAQ come from the germline V gene (reference sequence).

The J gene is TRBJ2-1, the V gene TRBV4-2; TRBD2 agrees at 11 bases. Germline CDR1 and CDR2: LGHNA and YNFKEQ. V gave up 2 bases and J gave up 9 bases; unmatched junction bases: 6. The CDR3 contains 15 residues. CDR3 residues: CASSQIAGGPGEQFF. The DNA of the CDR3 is TGTGCCAGCAGCCAAATAGCGGGGGGGCCGGGTGAGCAGTTCTTC.

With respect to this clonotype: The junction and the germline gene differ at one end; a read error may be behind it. CDR3 sequence (DNA): TGCAGTGCTAGAGTGTGGGGTCCAGAGGCCCAGTACTTC. It encodes CSARVWGPEAQYF. This rearrangement joins TRBV20-1 to TRBJ2-5; no clear D. The germline V gene has CDR1 DFQATT and CDR2 SNEGSKA (reference sequence). The CDR3 has 13 amino acids.

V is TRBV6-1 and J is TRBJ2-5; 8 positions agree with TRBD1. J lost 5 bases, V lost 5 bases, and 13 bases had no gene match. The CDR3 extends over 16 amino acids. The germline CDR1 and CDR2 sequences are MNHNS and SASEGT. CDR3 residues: CASSRFPGGLGETQYF. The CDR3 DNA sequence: TGTGCCAGCAGTCGATTCCCAGGGGGCTTGGGGGAGACCCAGTACTTC.

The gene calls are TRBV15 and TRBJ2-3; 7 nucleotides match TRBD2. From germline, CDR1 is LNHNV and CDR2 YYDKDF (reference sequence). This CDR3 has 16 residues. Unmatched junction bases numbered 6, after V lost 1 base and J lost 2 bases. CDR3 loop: CATSRGRTSVTDTQYF. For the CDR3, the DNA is TGTGCCACCAGCAGAGGAAGAACTAGCGTCACAGATACGCAGTATTTT.